Reported below is one T cell receptor (beta chain). The antigen is not known. The data are from a study of cytomegalovirus exposure and HLA in healthy donors. Overall study: Around 76% of 398 genotyped donors fell in the Caucasian-associated ancestry cluster. Study findings and constraints: On later analysis, the bulk of CMV-associated TCR beta chains appeared to be HLA-restricted. Cytomegalovirus association was assigned to around 150 TCR beta chains.

V was cut by 5 bases and J by 2 bases, with 8 bases left in between. The length of the CDR3 is 13 residues. CDR1 and CDR2 from the germline V gene are SGHTA and FQGNSA. These donors, healthy bone marrow donors, were studied. PCR used 60 Vbeta primers and 13 Jbeta primers. The table came from immunoSEQ multiplex PCR; TCRdb's copy has only in-frame clones and leaves some out. This sample carries 95,000 to 100,000 clones, around 75% of them seen once, and the ten largest clones take over 9.5%. The sequenced sample was PBMCs. This clonotype was obtained from a man aged 50-59 years in good health and CMV-seronegative. V usage is TRBV7-2 and J usage is TRBJ2-3; D unresolved. The CDR3 sequence: CASSRLYTDTQYF. In DNA, the CDR3 is TGTGCCAGCAGCCGACTGTACACAGATACGCAGTATTTT.